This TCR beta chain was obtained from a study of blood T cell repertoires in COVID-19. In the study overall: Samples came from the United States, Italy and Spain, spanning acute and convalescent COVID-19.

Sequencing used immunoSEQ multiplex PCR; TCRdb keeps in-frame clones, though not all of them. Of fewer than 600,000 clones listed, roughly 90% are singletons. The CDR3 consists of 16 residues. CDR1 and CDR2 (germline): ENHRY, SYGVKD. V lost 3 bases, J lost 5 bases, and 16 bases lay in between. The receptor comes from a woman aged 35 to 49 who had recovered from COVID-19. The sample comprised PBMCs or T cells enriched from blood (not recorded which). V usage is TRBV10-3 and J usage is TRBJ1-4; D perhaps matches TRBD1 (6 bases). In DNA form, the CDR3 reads TGTGCCATCAGTGAATCTCAGGGGACGGTGAATGAAAAACTGTTTTTT. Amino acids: CAISESQGTVNEKLFF.